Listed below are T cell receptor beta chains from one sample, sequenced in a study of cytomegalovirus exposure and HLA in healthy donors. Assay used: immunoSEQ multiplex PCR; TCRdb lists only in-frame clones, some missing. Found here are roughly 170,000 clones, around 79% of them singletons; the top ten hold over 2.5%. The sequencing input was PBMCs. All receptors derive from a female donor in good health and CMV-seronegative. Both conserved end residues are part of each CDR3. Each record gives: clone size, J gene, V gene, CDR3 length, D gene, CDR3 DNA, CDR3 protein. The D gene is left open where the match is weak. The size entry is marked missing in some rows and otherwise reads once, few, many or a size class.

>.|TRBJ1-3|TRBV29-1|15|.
TGCAGCGCTGATCTCCAGGGTATCGCTGGAAACACCATATATTTT
CSADLQGIAGNTIYF
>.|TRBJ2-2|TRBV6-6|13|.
TGTGCCAGCAGTGACCAGGGCGCCGGGGAGCTGTTTTTT
CASSDQGAGELFF
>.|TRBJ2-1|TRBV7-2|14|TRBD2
TGTGCCATCCGCGGACTAGCGGGAGTCAATGAGCAGTTCTTC
CAIRGLAGVNEQFF
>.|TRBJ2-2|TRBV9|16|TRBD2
TGTGCCAGCAGCCCCCCCGGACTAGCGGGCTCCGGGGAGCTGTTTTTT
CASSPPGLAGSGELFF
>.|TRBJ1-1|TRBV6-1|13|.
TGTGCCAGCAGTGGGGGGGGGAGGACTGAAGCTTTCTTT
CASSGGGRTEAFF
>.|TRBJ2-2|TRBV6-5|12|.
TGTGCCAGCAGACTATTCACCGGGGAGCTGTTTTTT
CASRLFTGELFF
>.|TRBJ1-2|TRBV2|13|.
TGTGCCAGCAGTGCGGGTTACTTCTATGGCTACACCTTC
CASSAGYFYGYTF
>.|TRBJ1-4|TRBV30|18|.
TGTGCCTGGACCCGGCGGGGGGGGCAGGGAATTGCTAATGAAAAACTGTTTTTT
CAWTRRGGQGIANEKLFF
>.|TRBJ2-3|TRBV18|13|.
TGTGCCAGCTCACCCCGACAGGCAGATACGCAGTATTTT
CASSPRQADTQYF
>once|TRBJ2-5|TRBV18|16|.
TGTGCCAGCTCACCCTGGCGGGCCGGGGACCAAGAGACCCAGTACTTC
CASSPWRAGDQETQYF
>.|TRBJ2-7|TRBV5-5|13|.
TGTGCCAGCAGCCCATCTGGGGAGTACGAGCAGTACTTC
CASSPSGEYEQYF
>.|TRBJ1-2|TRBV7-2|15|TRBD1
TGTGCCAGCAGCCCCCAGACAGGGTGGAATAACGGCTACACCTTC
CASSPQTGWNNGYTF
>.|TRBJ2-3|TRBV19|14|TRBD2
TGTGCCAGTAGTAGGGGACTAGCCCCAGATACGCAGTATTTT
CASSRGLAPDTQYF
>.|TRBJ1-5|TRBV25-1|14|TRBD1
TGTGCCAGCAGTGGGACAGGGATGGGTCAGCCCCAGCATTTT
CASSGTGMGQPQHF
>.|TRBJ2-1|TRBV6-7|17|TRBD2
TGTGCCAGCAGTTACTCGAAGGTAGCGGGGACCTACAATGAGCAGTTCTTC
CASSYSKVAGTYNEQFF
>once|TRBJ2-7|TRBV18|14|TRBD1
TGTGCCAGCTCACCAATGGGACAGGGCTACGAGCAGTACTTC
CASSPMGQGYEQYF
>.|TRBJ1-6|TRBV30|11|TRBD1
TGTGCCTGGAGTGGCGGGACAGCCATCCACTTT
CAWSGGTAIHF
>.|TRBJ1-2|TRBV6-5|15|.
TGTGCCGGTCGCAAACAGGGAAAAGCTAACTATGGCTACACCTTC
CAGRKQGKANYGYTF
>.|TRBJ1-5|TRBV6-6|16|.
TGTGCCAGCAGCCACCAAACAGGGAACAGCAATCAGCCCCAGCATTTT
CASSHQTGNSNQPQHF
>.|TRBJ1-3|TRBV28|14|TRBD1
TGTGCCAGCAGACAGGGGGGCTCTGGAAACACCATATATTTT
CASRQGGSGNTIYF
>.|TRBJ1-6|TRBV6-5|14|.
TGTGCCAGCACCTCTCTCGTCGCCCGAGCACCCCTCCACTTT
CASTSLVARAPLHF
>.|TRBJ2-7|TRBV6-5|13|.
TGTGCCAGCAGTTACGGACAGTTTGAAGAGCAGTACTTC
CASSYGQFEEQYF
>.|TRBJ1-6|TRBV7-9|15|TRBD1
TGTGCCAGCAGCTTAGCGGACAGGGTTGGATCACCCCTCCACTTT
CASSLADRVGSPLHF
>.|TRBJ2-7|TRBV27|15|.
TGTGCCAGCAGTTTAGGGTTTCAGCGCGCCTACGAGCAGTACTTC
CASSLGFQRAYEQYF
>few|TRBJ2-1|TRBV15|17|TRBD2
TGTGCCACCAGCAGAGGCGGGGCGGGAGGGCCGGGCAATGAGCAGTTCTTC
CATSRGGAGGPGNEQFF
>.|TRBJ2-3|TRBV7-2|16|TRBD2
TGTGCCAGCAGCCTCAGACTAGCGGGAGGTGGCGATACGCAGTATTTT
CASSLRLAGGGDTQYF
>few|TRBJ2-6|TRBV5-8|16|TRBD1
TGTGCCAGCAGTACGGGACAGAGCTCTGGGGCCAACGTCCTGACTTTC
CASSTGQSSGANVLTF
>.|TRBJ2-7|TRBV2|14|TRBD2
TGTGCCAGCTTGGGACTAGCGGGAACCTACGAGCAGTACTTC
CASLGLAGTYEQYF
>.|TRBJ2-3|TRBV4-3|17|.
TGCGCCAGCAGCCAAAACGGGATGGGGGGAAGCACAGATACGCAGTATTTT
CASSQNGMGGSTDTQYF
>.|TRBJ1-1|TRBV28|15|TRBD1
TGTGCCAGCAGTTTATCCCGGACAGGTAACACTGAAGCTTTCTTT
CASSLSRTGNTEAFF
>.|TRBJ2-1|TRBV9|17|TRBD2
TGTGCCAGCAGCGTAGCGGGAGCGGGATCCCCCCAATCCGAGCAGTTCTTC
CASSVAGAGSPQSEQFF
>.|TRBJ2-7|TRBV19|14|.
TGTGCCAGTAGTATTTCAGGCTACCCTTCCCAGCAGTACTTC
CASSISGYPSQQYF
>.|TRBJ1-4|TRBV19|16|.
TGTGCCAGTAAATGGGGGGGGGCTGGTACTAATGAAAAACTGTTTTTT
CASKWGGAGTNEKLFF
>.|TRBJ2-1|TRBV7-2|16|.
TGTGCCAGCAGCTTAGCGAGGCCGAGCTCCTACAATGAGCAGTTCTTC
CASSLARPSSYNEQFF
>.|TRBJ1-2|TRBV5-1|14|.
TGCGCCAGCAGCTTGGAGGCCCAGACTGCTGGCTACACCTTC
CASSLEAQTAGYTF
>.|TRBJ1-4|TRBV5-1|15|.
TGCGCCAGCAGCTTGGACCCAAGCTCTAATGAAAAACTGTTTTTT
CASSLDPSSNEKLFF
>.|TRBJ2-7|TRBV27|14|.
TGTGCCAGCAGTTTACGGCGACAGTCCCACGAGCAGTACTTC
CASSLRRQSHEQYF
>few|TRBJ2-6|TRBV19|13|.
TGTGCCACCCGGTTCTCTGGGGCCAACGTCCTGACTTTC
CATRFSGANVLTF
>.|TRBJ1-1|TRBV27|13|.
TGTGCAGCCGGCAGAGGGCCGGGCACTGAAGCTTTCTTT
CAAGRGPGTEAFF
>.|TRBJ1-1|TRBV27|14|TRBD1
TGTGCCAGCAGTTTCATGGGACAGCCCACTGAAGCTTTCTTT
CASSFMGQPTEAFF
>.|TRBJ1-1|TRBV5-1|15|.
TGCGCCAGCAGCTTGACAGGGACACCCAACACTGAAGCTTTCTTT
CASSLTGTPNTEAFF